Below, 32 T cell receptor beta chains from the same sample are listed, as sequenced in a study of blood T cell repertoires in COVID-19. Generated by immunoSEQ multiplex PCR, the TCRdb table keeps only in-frame clones and is missing some. The sample comprises around 150,000 clones, around 73% of which are singletons, and about a tenth rests with the top ten. Sequences were obtained from peripheral blood. The receptors were gathered from a man aged 60 to 75 who had recovered from COVID-19.

The chain has TRBV7-9 and TRBJ2-3; 7 bases fit TRBD2. This CDR3 has 13 residues. V dropped 5 bases and J dropped 5; count of bases not matched to a gene: 4. Germline CDR1 SEHNR, CDR2 FQNEAQ (reference sequence). The CDR3 DNA reads as TGTGCCAGCAGCACTGCTAGCGGAGATACGCAGTATTTT. Translated, it gives CASSTASGDTQYF.

The J gene is TRBJ2-7, the V gene TRBV18; 8 bases line up with TRBD1. This CDR3 is built from 15 residues. J lost 1 base, V lost 4 bases, and 6 bases had no gene match. CDR1 is KGHSH, CDR2 LQKENI, per germline. CDR3 in amino acids: CASSLDRVESYEQYF. DNA for the CDR3: TGTGCCAGCTCACTGGACAGGGTGGAATCCTACGAGCAGTACTTC.

The rearrangement joins TRBV19 to TRBJ1-1; the D is unclear. V was shortened by 0 bases and J by 3 bases, with 5 bases between the two germline ends. This CDR3 region has 13 residues. Germline V gene data show CDR1 as LNHDA and CDR2 as SQIVND (reference sequence). The DNA for the CDR3 is TGTGCCAGTAGTATAGATCGGGACACTGAAGCTTTCTTT. Translated: CASSIDRDTEAFF.

The chain employs TRBV6-5 and TRBJ1-1; D perhaps matches TRBD1 (5 bases). Trimming removed 7 bases from V and 0 bases from J, with 12 bases in between. Germline values: CDR1 MNHEY, CDR2 SVGAGI. CDR3 size: 14 residues. The CDR3 loop is CASTQGAMNTEAFF. CDR3 bases: TGTGCCAGCACCCAAGGGGCCATGAACACTGAAGCTTTCTTT.

The V call is TRBV7-2, the J call TRBJ2-7; D may be TRBD1 (6 bases). Trimming removed 3 bases at V and 4 bases at J, with 13 bases between. CDR1 is SGHTA and CDR2 is FQGNSA in the germline V gene. The CDR3 spans 14 residues. CDR3 DNA: TGTGCCAGCAGCTTCTTACAGGGAGATTACGAGCAGTACTTC. Amino acids: CASSFLQGDYEQYF.

CDR3 sequence (DNA): TGTGCCAGCAGACGGACAGGGGGTTCAGATACGCAGTATTTT. Amino acid sequence: CASRRTGGSDTQYF. The genes are TRBV6-5 and TRBJ2-3; 10 bases match TRBD1. The CDR3 has 14 residues. The germline CDR1 and CDR2 sequences are MNHEY and SVGAGI. Trimming cost V 6 bases and J 4 bases; bases outside gene matches: 4.

This chain connects TRBV28 to TRBJ1-5, with TRBD1 matching over 9 bases. The V and J ends lost 6 bases and 7 bases, in that order; junction bases with no gene match: 10. The CDR3 runs 15 residues. Germline loops: CDR1 MDHEN, CDR2 SYDVKM. The CDR3 sequence is CASRSRTGVPQPQHF. The CDR3 DNA is TGTGCCAGCAGATCGCGGACAGGGGTCCCCCAGCCCCAGCATTTT.

This rearrangement joins TRBV28 to TRBJ2-7; 8 bases are a match to TRBD1. With 7 bases clipped from V and 3 bases from J, the junction kept 5 bases outside the gene matches. Per germline, CDR1 MDHEN and CDR2 SYDVKM. This CDR3 has 13 amino acids. CDR3 DNA sequence: TGTGCCAGCAAGGACAGGGTGGTCTACGAGCAGTACTTC. It is translated as CASKDRVVYEQYF.

The chain joins TRBV7-9 to TRBJ2-3, with a weak D call TRBD2 (6 bases). V was trimmed by 4 bases and J by 3 bases, leaving 14 bases between them. The germline V gene encodes CDR1 SEHNR and CDR2 FQNEAQ (reference sequence). There are 15 residues in the CDR3. CDR3 residues: CASSSFRGSTDTQYF. In DNA, the CDR3 is TGTGCCAGCAGCTCTTTCCGGGGGTCGACAGATACGCAGTATTTT.

The chain carries TRBV9 and TRBJ1-4; TRBD1 aligns across 9 bases. This CDR3 region has 17 residues. Looked up from germline, CDR1 is SGDLS and CDR2 is YYNGEE. V shed 3 bases, J shed 0 bases, and the junction held 6 bases outside the gene matches. The CDR3, as DNA: TGTGCCAGCAGCGGCGGGACAGGGTCCTCAACTAATGAAAAACTGTTTTTT. This gives the protein CASSGGTGSSTNEKLFF.

This clone showed up just a few times. The chain couples TRBV18 to TRBJ2-5, with TRBD2 matching over 7 bases. With V trimmed by 3 bases and J by 5 bases, 9 bases remained unmatched. CDR1 and CDR2 (germline): KGHSH, LQKENI. CDR3 length: 15 amino acids. In nucleotides, the CDR3 is TGTGCCAGCTCACCGTCCGGGGGGAGAAGGGAGACCCAGTACTTC. Translating gives CASSPSGGRRETQYF.

The rearrangement uses TRBV12-1 and TRBJ2-1; the table calls TRBD2, which could not be checked here. TRBV12-1 is classified as a pseudogene. This CDR3 region has 18 residues. The CDR3 spells CASSPSINPDEDYNEQFF. The CDR3 DNA reads TGTGCCAGCAGCCCCTCAATTAACCCGGATGAGGATTACAATGAGCAGTTCTTC.

The rearrangement uses TRBV7-2 and TRBJ1-2, with D unclear. The CDR3 has 12 amino acids. The germline gives CDR1 SGHTA, CDR2 FQGNSA. Between the trimmed V and J ends, which lost 1 base and 6 bases, there was a span of 6 bases. The CDR3 DNA reads as TGTGCCAGCAGCTTAGACGGGAATGGCTACACCTTC. Translating it yields CASSLDGNGYTF.

The chain joins TRBV5-1 to TRBJ1-6; TRBD1 agrees at 9 bases. The germline gives CDR1 SGHRS, CDR2 YFSETQ. V was pared by 4 bases and J by 5 bases, with 4 bases of the junction left unmatched. The CDR3 is made up of 15 amino acids. CDR3 in DNA: TGCGCCAGCAGCCCAGGGACAGGGAATAATTCACCCCTCCACTTT. It codes for CASSPGTGNNSPLHF.

This clone showed up just a few times. V is TRBV6-5 and J is TRBJ1-6, with D perhaps TRBD1 (5 bases). The CDR3 sequence is 13 residues long. Germline V gene sequence: CDR1 MNHEY, CDR2 SVGAGI. The V gene lost 7 bases and the J gene lost 9 bases, with 13 bases spanning the gap. Here the CDR3 DNA reads TGTGCCAGCATCAGGGCGGGAGGTTCACCCCTCCACTTT. Residues: CASIRAGGSPLHF.

The genes are TRBV5-4 and TRBJ2-1, with TRBD2 matching over 8 bases. The CDR3 runs to 15 residues. Trimming took 4 bases from V and 0 from J; bases not matched to a gene: 3. Germline assignment: CDR1 SGHNT and CDR2 YYREEE (reference sequence). CDR3 in amino acids: CASSLGGVSYNEQFF. The CDR3 DNA reads as TGTGCCAGCAGCCTCGGGGGGGTCTCCTACAATGAGCAGTTCTTC.

The rearrangement joins TRBV27 to TRBJ2-7; TRBD2 aligns across 7 bases. This CDR3 comprises 13 residues. J lost 3 bases, V lost 6 bases, and 5 bases had no gene match. CDR1 is MNHEY, CDR2 SMNVEV, per germline (reference sequence). The CDR3: CASRPQRGYEQYF. The DNA of the CDR3 is TGTGCCAGCAGACCGCAGCGGGGCTACGAGCAGTACTTC.

The chain links TRBV11-2 to TRBJ2-7; 8 positions match TRBD1. This CDR3 is built from 15 residues. The V and J ends lost 5 bases and 0 bases, in that order; junction bases with no gene match: 6. In germline, CDR1 is SGHAT, CDR2 FQNNGV. CDR3 loop: CASSRDRLSSYEQYF. CDR3 bases: TGTGCCAGCAGCCGGGACAGGTTGAGCTCCTACGAGCAGTACTTC.

This clone has only a few counts. The gene calls are TRBV18 and TRBJ2-7, with 7 bases that match TRBD1. The CDR3 is 14 residues long. V lost 3 bases and J lost 6; bases outside the gene matches: 8. The germline V gene encodes CDR1 KGHSH and CDR2 LQKENI. CDR3 sequence: CASSPATGVREQYF. Written as DNA, the CDR3 is TGTGCCAGCTCACCCGCCACAGGGGTTCGCGAGCAGTACTTC.

V gene TRBV7-2 combines with J gene TRBJ1-3; the D is unclear. CDR1 SGHTA and CDR2 FQGNSA come from the germline V gene. The CDR3 contains 14 residues. V was pared by 5 bases and J by 0 bases, with 8 bases between. The CDR3 sequence: CASSGGISGNTIYF. CDR3 in DNA: TGTGCCAGCAGCGGCGGGATCTCTGGAAACACCATATATTTT.

The chain has TRBV28 and TRBJ2-4, with D possibly TRBD1 on 5 matching bases. V was shortened by 4 bases and J by 11 bases, with 24 bases between the two germline ends. Looked up from germline, CDR1 is MDHEN and CDR2 is SYDVKM. The CDR3 length is 16 residues. The CDR3 DNA is TGTGCCAGCAGTTCCATCCGGCCGGACACCCCTCCGTTTCAGTACTTC. Its translation is CASSSIRPDTPPFQYF.

The chain combines TRBV7-3 with TRBJ2-1, with D perhaps matching TRBD2 (6 bases). V lost 2 bases, J lost 7 bases, and 12 bases lay in between. Germline loops: CDR1 SGHTA, CDR2 FQGTGA. This CDR3 contains 14 residues. The CDR3 DNA follows: TGTGCCAGCAGCTTAGCGGGATGGGGGAATGAGCAGTTCTTC. It encodes CASSLAGWGNEQFF.

This clone was counted only a few times. The rearrangement links TRBV5-1 to TRBJ2-1; 12 nucleotides align to TRBD2. Germline assignment: CDR1 SGHRS and CDR2 YFSETQ. Trimming removed 4 bases from V and 9 bases from J; junction bases left unmatched: 5. The CDR3 totals 14 residues. CDR3 sequence reads: CASSPTSGSGEQFF. DNA of the CDR3: TGCGCCAGCAGCCCGACTAGCGGGAGCGGTGAGCAGTTCTTC.

This clone was observed a handful of times. The rearrangement uses TRBV28 and TRBJ2-7; 9 nucleotides line up with TRBD1. The V segment lost 2 bases and the J segment 5 bases; nucleotides outside the gene matches: 7. The CDR3 sequence is 15 residues long. Germline CDR1 MDHEN, CDR2 SYDVKM. The CDR3 DNA reads TGTGCCAGCAGTTTAACTCAGGACAGGGGCGACGAGCAGTACTTC. This gives the protein CASSLTQDRGDEQYF.

The CDR3 here is CASSLVPESSGNTIYF. In nucleotides, the CDR3 is TGTGCCAGCAGCTTAGTCCCGGAGAGCTCTGGAAACACCATATATTTT. This chain joins TRBV7-2 and TRBJ1-3; D is unclear. Trimming left V 1 base short and J 0 bases short, with 10 bases between. CDR1 is SGHTA and CDR2 is FQGNSA in the germline V gene. The CDR3 loop spans 16 amino acids.

This chain connects TRBV6-5 to TRBJ1-5, with 8 bases matching TRBD1. The trim removed 6 bases at V and 1 base at J, leaving 2 bases unmatched. There are 14 residues in the CDR3. Germline V lookup: CDR1 MNHEY, CDR2 SVGAGI. CDR3 residues: CASRQGVSNQPQHF. The DNA of the CDR3 is TGTGCCAGCAGACAGGGGGTAAGCAATCAGCCCCAGCATTTT.

This rearrangement joins TRBV30 to TRBJ2-5; 8 bases align to TRBD2. CDR1 and CDR2 (germline): GTSNPN, SVGIG (reference sequence). The CDR3 runs to 15 residues. J gave up 5 bases and V 4 bases, and 12 bases lay outside the gene matches. In DNA, the CDR3 is TGTGCCTGGAATCCAGCGGGAGCTGAATCGGAGACCCAGTACTTC. Translating it yields CAWNPAGAESETQYF.

The chain is built from TRBV10-3 and TRBJ1-1; maybe TRBD1 (6 bases). This CDR3 is 14 amino acids long. Germline loops: CDR1 ENHRY, CDR2 SYGVKD. With 3 bases removed from V and 0 bases from J, the gap between germline ends came to 8 bases. CDR3 DNA: TGTGCCATCAGTGAACAGGGCGTGAACACTGAAGCTTTCTTT. Residues: CAISEQGVNTEAFF.

V usage is TRBV28 and J usage is TRBJ2-1, with 9 bases lining up with TRBD1. The CDR3 spans 19 residues. J lost 0 bases, V lost 2 bases, and 11 bases had no gene match. From germline, CDR1 is MDHEN and CDR2 SYDVKM. The CDR3 DNA follows: TGTGCCAGCAGTTTAAATCTTCGGACAGGGGAGGCCTCCTACAATGAGCAGTTCTTC. Its protein product is CASSLNLRTGEASYNEQFF.

The chain couples TRBV11-2 to TRBJ2-7; D unresolved. Germline V gene lookup returns CDR1 SGHAT and CDR2 FQNNGV. CDR3 size: 12 residues. V was trimmed by 2 bases and J by 6 bases, leaving 8 bases between them. CDR3 DNA sequence: TGTGCCAGCAGCTTACCCCTAGGCGAGCAGTACTTC. This encodes CASSLPLGEQYF.

The chain combines TRBV5-6 with TRBJ2-7, with 8 bases fitting TRBD2. This CDR3 has 12 residues. V trimming: 4 bases; J trimming: 5 bases; junction bases outside the gene matches: 2. Germline CDR1 and CDR2: SGHDT and YYEEEE. CDR3 nucleotide sequence: TGTGCCAGCAGCCGGGGGGGGCACGAGCAGTACTTC. The encoded protein is CASSRGGHEQYF.

V gene TRBV2 combines with J gene TRBJ2-2, with a tentative D call TRBD1 (5 bases). The germline V gene encodes CDR1 SNHLY and CDR2 FYNNEI. The CDR3 loop spans 14 amino acids. Deletions cut 4 bases from V and 1 base from J, with 7 bases between. CDR3 sequence reads: CASSGRVNTGELFF. In nucleotides, the CDR3 is TGTGCCAGCAGTGGCAGGGTGAACACCGGGGAGCTGTTTTTT.